The T cell receptor (beta chain) under discussion was sequenced for a study of T cells in tuberculosis. Study context: CD1B tetramers identified T cells specific for mycobacterial lipid GMM. Overall study findings and caveats: Low-affinity CD1B-GMM tetramer-binding T cells may have been missed.

Only a few counts were recorded for this clone. TCR-alpha and TCR-beta chains were sequenced unpaired. Produced via immunoSEQ multiplex PCR; TCRdb's table is partial and in-frame only. The table shows around 60,000 clones, with around 81% occurring only once. Thawed, overnight-rested PBMC were stained with GMM-loaded CD1B tetramer, viability dye and anti-CD3, then sorted. C32 glucose monomycolate from Rhodococcus equi was loaded onto the CD1B tetramers. Before cryopreservation, the sorted PBMC lost their CD14-expressing monocytes. The clonotype originates from an adult woman with latent tuberculosis. The sample consisted of CD1b-GMM tetramer-negative cells sorted from PBMCs.

The CDR3 bases are TGTGCCAGCAGCTTAGGTATGGCCGGGGAACTGTTTTTT. Translating gives CASSLGMAGELFF. The V call is TRBV7-9, the J call TRBJ1-4; D remains unclear. The V end was cut by 1 base, the J end by 12 bases, with 12 bases between. The CDR3 loop spans 13 amino acids. Germline lookup yields CDR1 SEHNR and CDR2 FQNEAQ (reference sequence).